One sample yielded the 32 T cell receptor beta chains listed below, sequenced in a study of shared clonotypes between healthy human individuals. Some clones are missing from TCRdb's copy, which holds only in-frame ones; the method was immunoSEQ multiplex PCR. The sample includes 2 million to 2.5 million clones, around 93% seen only once; the top ten take around 0.35%. The sequenced material came from naive CD4+ T cells from PBMCs. Regarding subset: CD45RA+ positively selected. The source of these receptors is a man aged 18 to 35 in good health. Some clones in this sample may be carry-over from other donors' samples.

To note about this clone: Possible read error: a much larger clone is one base away. In the same sample, other DNA sequences code for this CDR3. V and J are TRBV28 and TRBJ2-5; no clear D gene. Germline V CDR1 and CDR2: MDHEN, SYDVKM. The CDR3 length is 11 residues. V was trimmed by 6 bases and J by 2 bases, leaving 4 bases between them. The CDR3 is CASSSQETQYF. The CDR3 DNA reads as TGTGCCAGCAGCTCTCAAGAGACCCAGTACTTC. The full variable domain, its missing parts supplied by reference TRBV28 and TRBJ2-5, is DVKVTQSSRYLVKRTGEKVFLECVQDMDHENMFWYRQDPGLGLRLIYFSYDVKMKEKGDIPEGYSVSREKKERFSLILESASTNQTSMYLCASSSQETQYFGPGTRLLVL.

About this clone itself: Other DNA sequences in this sample translate to the same CDR3. The chain recombines TRBV5-1 with TRBJ2-7; TRBD2 matches 9 bases. In germline, CDR1 is SGHRS, CDR2 YFSETQ. The CDR3 has 15 amino acids. V gave up 0 bases and J gave up 2 bases; unmatched junction bases: 3. The CDR3 DNA reads as TGCGCCAGCAGCTTGGTAGCGGGAGCGACCTACGAGCAGTACTTC. Residues: CASSLVAGATYEQYF.

The chain has TRBV11-2 and TRBJ2-7; the D is unclear. Deletions cut 2 bases from V and 1 base from J, with 15 bases between. Per the germline V gene, CDR1 is SGHAT and CDR2 is FQNNGV. The CDR3 covers 16 residues. The CDR3 sequence is CASSLMVAAVSYEQYF. The CDR3 bases are TGTGCCAGCAGCTTAATGGTGGCCGCGGTATCCTACGAGCAGTACTTC.

This clone was detected only once. The gene calls are TRBV27 and TRBJ2-2; no reliable D call. Germline V gives CDR1 MNHEY, CDR2 SMNVEV (reference sequence). Trimming shortened V by 7 bases and J by 6 bases, and 12 bases separated the two germline ends. The CDR3 length is 13 residues. The CDR3 loop reads CASTRVPAGELFF. In DNA, the CDR3 is TGTGCCAGCACTAGAGTGCCCGCCGGGGAGCTGTTTTTT.

The J gene is TRBJ2-1, the V gene TRBV7-2, with a weak D call TRBD2 (5 bases). The CDR3 is 15 residues long. CDR1 is SGHTA, CDR2 FQGNSA, per germline. V was shortened by 2 bases and J by 4 bases, with 12 bases between the two germline ends. CDR3 coding DNA: TGTGCCAGCAGCTTACTAGCCGGAATTTACAATGAGCAGTTCTTC. It is translated as CASSLLAGIYNEQFF.

CDR3 DNA: TGTGCCAGCAGCACCAGTACCGGGACAGGGGGTGGCGAGCAGTACTTC. It translates to CASSTSTGTGGGEQYF. The chain combines TRBV14 with TRBJ2-7; 11 bases are a match to TRBD1. The CDR3 loop spans 16 amino acids. The germline CDR1 and CDR2 sequences are SGHDN and FVKESK. V trimming: 5 bases; J trimming: 6 bases; junction bases outside the gene matches: 12.

A few counts support this clone. V gene TRBV19 combines with J gene TRBJ1-1; 9 bases fit TRBD1. J was trimmed by 4 bases and V by 6 bases; bases with no gene match: 12. Germline V gives CDR1 LNHDA, CDR2 SQIVND (reference sequence). There are 16 residues in the CDR3. CDR3 residues: CASSRLQGAGSTEAFF. Written as DNA, the CDR3 is TGTGCCAGTAGCAGACTACAGGGGGCGGGGAGCACTGAAGCTTTCTTT. Based on the CDR3 plus reference TRBV19 and TRBJ1-1, the full variable domain is DGGITQSPKYLFRKEGQNVTLSCEQNLNHDAMYWYRQDPGQGLRLIYYSQIVNDFQKGDIAEGYSVSREKKESFPLTVTSAQKNPTAFYLCASSRLQGAGSTEAFFGQGTRLTVV.

V gene TRBV28 combines with J gene TRBJ2-5; possible D gene TRBD2, 5 bases. Trimming left V 9 bases short and J 4 bases short, with 12 bases between. This CDR3 region has 12 residues. Germline lookup yields CDR1 MDHEN and CDR2 SYDVKM. CDR3 sequence: CASTRGPETQYF. The CDR3 DNA is TGTGCCAGTACTAGAGGCCCAGAGACCCAGTACTTC.

This clone was picked up one time. The chain has TRBV9 and TRBJ2-1; 11 bases match TRBD2. Trimming took 2 bases from V and 8 from J; bases not matched to a gene: 3. Germline assignment: CDR1 SGDLS and CDR2 YYNGEE. The CDR3 has 14 amino acids. The CDR3 protein is CASSVTSGNDEQFF. In nucleotides, the CDR3 is TGTGCCAGCAGCGTGACTAGCGGGAACGATGAGCAGTTCTTC.

V usage is TRBV5-1 and J usage is TRBJ2-7; 9 bases line up with TRBD2. The length of the CDR3 is 16 residues. V was clipped by 3 bases and J by 7 bases; unmatched bases: 14. Germline assignment: CDR1 SGHRS and CDR2 YFSETQ. CDR3: CASSSTSGGFVGEQYF. Written as DNA, the CDR3 is TGCGCCAGCAGCTCGACCAGCGGGGGGTTCGTCGGAGAGCAGTACTTC.

Details on this clone: Additional DNA sequences in this sample encode the identical CDR3. The gene calls are TRBV18 and TRBJ1-2; the D gene is possibly TRBD1 (5 bases). This CDR3 is built from 14 residues. The germline gives CDR1 KGHSH, CDR2 LQKENI. The V and J ends lost 3 bases and 4 bases respectively, with 12 bases between them. Here the CDR3 reads CASSPDRGSYGYTF. DNA for the CDR3: TGTGCCAGCTCACCTGACAGAGGGAGCTATGGCTACACCTTC.

J is TRBJ2-3 and V is TRBV5-4; D is unclear. Germline V gives CDR1 SGHNT, CDR2 YYREEE (reference sequence). The V and J ends lost 1 base and 2 bases respectively, with 5 bases between them. The CDR3 has 13 amino acids. DNA of the CDR3: TGTGCCAGCAGCTTGCTTCACACAGATACGCAGTATTTT. Residues: CASSLLHTDTQYF.

V gene TRBV19 combines with J gene TRBJ2-5; 10 bases map to TRBD2. This CDR3 has 15 residues. After removal of 1 base from V and 3 bases from J, the junction contained 2 bases not matched to a gene. CDR1 and CDR2 (germline): LNHDA, SQIVND (reference sequence). The CDR3 here is CASSIVTSGKETQYF. CDR3 sequence (DNA): TGTGCCAGTAGTATAGTCACTAGCGGGAAAGAGACCCAGTACTTC.

The DNA of the CDR3 is TGCGCCAGCAGCCGCTCGACAGGGTTGGGTGAAAAACTGTTTTTT. Translation: CASSRSTGLGEKLFF. The gene calls are TRBV4-3 and TRBJ1-4, with TRBD1 matching over 7 bases. There are 15 residues in the CDR3. Germline trimming cut 4 bases from V and 7 bases from J; bases unmatched to any gene: 9. Germline V gene sequence: CDR1 LGHNA, CDR2 YSLEER.

This chain links TRBV5-1 with TRBJ2-2; weak D call: TRBD2 (5 bases). CDR1 is SGHRS, CDR2 YFSETQ, per germline. The CDR3 is 13 residues long. The V end lost 0 bases, the J end lost 7 bases, and 7 bases lay between the germline ends. The CDR3 here is CASSLGESGELFF. CDR3 nucleotides: TGCGCCAGCAGCTTGGGGGAGAGCGGGGAGCTGTTTTTT.

This chain links TRBV28 with TRBJ1-2; D gene uncertain. The CDR3 is 12 residues long. Germline assignment: CDR1 MDHEN and CDR2 SYDVKM. V lost 8 bases to trimming and J lost 7 bases, with 14 bases between them. The CDR3: CASGGWVRGYTF. The DNA of the CDR3 is TGTGCCAGCGGCGGATGGGTTCGTGGCTACACCTTC.

This chain connects TRBV7-2 to TRBJ1-2; a weak D match, TRBD1 (5 bases). The CDR3 contains 13 residues. Germline CDR1 and CDR2: SGHTA and FQGNSA. V was shortened by 5 bases and J by 1 base, with 8 bases between the two germline ends. The CDR3 is CASSTGLNYGYTF. The CDR3 bases are TGTGCCAGCAGCACGGGACTTAACTATGGCTACACCTTC.

A remark on this clone: The sample contains more than one DNA sequence encoding this CDR3. The genes are TRBV7-3 and TRBJ2-2; D gene uncertain. The germline gives CDR1 SGHTA, CDR2 FQGTGA. Trimming left V 5 bases short and J 4 bases short, with 8 bases between. The CDR3 consists of 13 residues. The chain's CDR3 is CASSLLGTGELFF. CDR3 in DNA: TGTGCCAGCAGCCTGCTTGGCACCGGGGAGCTGTTTTTT. The full variable domain, its missing parts supplied by reference TRBV7-3 and TRBJ2-2, is GAGVSQTPSNKVTEKGKYVELRCDPISGHTALYWYRQSLGQGPEFLIYFQGTGAADDSGLPNDRFFAVRPEGSVSTLKIQRTERGDSAVYLCASSLLGTGELFFGEGSRLTVL.

This chain links TRBV7-2 with TRBJ2-3; D ambiguous. Germline CDR1 is SGHTA and CDR2 is FQGNSA. This CDR3 is built from 11 residues. V lost 4 bases and J lost 4, with 3 bases in between. Here the CDR3 reads CASSSPDTQYF. The CDR3, as DNA: TGTGCCAGCAGCTCCCCAGATACGCAGTATTTT.

This chain joins TRBV15 and TRBJ2-2, with 8 bases that match TRBD1. J lost 1 base, V lost 11 bases, and 9 bases had no gene match. Looked up from germline, CDR1 is LNHNV and CDR2 is YYDKDF (reference sequence). This CDR3 spans 15 amino acids. The CDR3 coding sequence is TGTGCCTCAGCAGGGGGCTATGGGAACACCGGGGAGCTGTTTTTT. It translates to CASAGGYGNTGELFF.

This rearrangement joins TRBV6-6 to TRBJ1-5; TRBD1 aligns across 8 bases. The CDR3 covers 15 residues. The V gene's germline CDR1 is MNHNY and CDR2 SVGAGI (reference sequence). The V gene end was trimmed by 6 bases and the J gene end by 5 bases; junction bases not matched to a gene: 9. CDR3 in DNA: TGTGCCAGCAGCCTGGACAGGGCGGACCATCAGCCCCAGCATTTT. Translation gives CASSLDRADHQPQHF.

A word on this clone: This CDR3 is also generated by other DNA sequences in the sample. This chain uses TRBV5-1 with TRBJ1-1; 8 bases fit TRBD1. Germline CDR1 and CDR2: SGHRS and YFSETQ. This CDR3 spans 15 amino acids. V gave up 1 base and J gave up 1 base; unmatched junction bases: 3. In DNA, the CDR3 is TGCGCCAGCAGCTTGCTTGGACAGGGGAACACTGAAGCTTTCTTT. As protein: CASSLLGQGNTEAFF.

The V call is TRBV7-9, the J call TRBJ2-7, with D unresolved. The CDR3 is made up of 16 amino acids. CDR1 is SEHNR and CDR2 is FQNEAQ in the germline V gene (reference sequence). V shed 5 bases and J shed 3 bases, with 20 bases lying between them. The CDR3 sequence: CASSPVWYGSSYEQYF. The DNA for the CDR3 is TGTGCCAGCAGCCCCGTATGGTACGGGTCGAGCTACGAGCAGTACTTC. The full variable domain, with the rest looked up from reference TRBV7-9 and TRBJ2-7, is DTGVSQNPRHKITKRGQNVTFRCDPISEHNRLYWYRQTLGQGPEFLTYFQNEAQLEKSRLLSDRFSAERPKGSFSTLEIQRTEQGDSAMYLCASSPVWYGSSYEQYFGPGTRLTVT.

The V call is TRBV7-9, the J call TRBJ2-7, with 7 positions matching TRBD1. CDR1 and CDR2 from the germline V gene are SEHNR and FQNEAQ (reference sequence). The ends lost 5 bases at V and 2 bases at J; junction bases unmatched: 12. The CDR3 contains 16 residues. CDR3 amino acids: CASSLEVRDSPYEQYF. In DNA form, the CDR3 reads TGTGCCAGCAGCCTGGAAGTCCGGGACAGTCCCTACGAGCAGTACTTC. The full variable domain, completed using reference TRBV7-9 and TRBJ2-7, is DTGVSQNPRHKITKRGQNVTFRCDPISEHNRLYWYRQTLGQGPEFLTYFQNEAQLEKSRLLSDRFSAERPKGSFSTLEIQRTEQGDSAMYLCASSLEVRDSPYEQYFGPGTRLTVT.

The genes are TRBV7-3 and TRBJ2-3; maybe TRBD2 (5 bases). This CDR3 has 16 amino acids. Germline V gives CDR1 SGHTA, CDR2 FQGTGA. The V end lost 5 bases, the J end lost 2 bases, and 17 bases lay between the germline ends. The CDR3 nucleotides read TGTGCCAGCAGCACCTCGGGCGGAGGATACACAGATACGCAGTATTTT. This codes for CASSTSGGGYTDTQYF.

This chain links TRBV18 with TRBJ2-6, with D unresolved. Germline V gives CDR1 KGHSH, CDR2 LQKENI. The CDR3 is 14 residues long. V was cut by 8 bases and J by 0 bases, with 8 bases left in between. The CDR3 reads CASRATSGANVLTF. Written as DNA, the CDR3 is TGTGCCAGCAGAGCTACCTCTGGGGCCAACGTCCTGACTTTC.

The rearrangement joins TRBV15 to TRBJ2-7; D tentatively fits TRBD1 or TRBD2 (5 bases each). CDR3 length: 13 amino acids. Looked up from germline, CDR1 is LNHNV and CDR2 is YYDKDF (reference sequence). V lost 3 bases, J lost 6 bases, and 12 bases lay in between. The CDR3 reads CATSRGVDGEQYF. The CDR3 DNA reads as TGTGCCACCAGCAGGGGGGTAGACGGCGAGCAGTACTTC. Based on the CDR3 plus reference TRBV15 and TRBJ2-7, the full variable domain is DAMVIQNPRYQVTQFGKPVTLSCSQTLNHNVMYWYQQKSSQAPKLLFHYYDKDFNNEADTPDNFQSRRPNTSFCFLDIRSPGLGDTAMYLCATSRGVDGEQYFGPGTRLTVT.

The chain combines TRBV2 with TRBJ2-5; TRBD2 aligns across 7 bases. J was trimmed by 1 base and V by 0 bases; bases with no gene match: 5. There are 16 residues in the CDR3. CDR1 SNHLY and CDR2 FYNNEI come from the germline V gene. CDR3 sequence reads: CASSEALPGGQETQYF. In DNA, the CDR3 is TGTGCCAGCAGTGAAGCGCTGCCGGGAGGCCAAGAGACCCAGTACTTC.

Details on this clone: Other nucleotide sequences in the sample specify the same CDR3. V is TRBV5-1 and J is TRBJ2-1; no firm D call. The V end was cut by 8 bases, the J end by 0 bases, with 12 bases between. The germline gives CDR1 SGHRS, CDR2 YFSETQ. The length of the CDR3 is 14 residues. DNA of the CDR3: TGCGCCAGTTCGCTGGGTGGCTCCTACAATGAGCAGTTCTTC. This codes for CASSLGGSYNEQFF.

Note on this clone: Other DNA sequences in the sample encode the same CDR3. The chain employs TRBV5-1 and TRBJ2-1, with a tentative D call TRBD1 (6 bases). Germline V CDR1 and CDR2: SGHRS, YFSETQ. Trimming removed 0 bases at V and 0 bases at J, with 10 bases between. The CDR3 runs 16 residues. CDR3 DNA: TGCGCCAGCAGCTTGGCGGACAGCAGCTCCTACAATGAGCAGTTCTTC. This encodes CASSLADSSSYNEQFF.

A word on this clone: Different DNA sequences within this sample yield the same CDR3. The rearrangement links TRBV25-1 to TRBJ1-2, with D perhaps matching TRBD1 (5 bases). V lost 8 bases and J 3 bases, leaving 10 bases between the germline ends. Germline V CDR1 and CDR2: MGHDK, SYGVNS. The CDR3 totals 12 residues. The CDR3 coding sequence is TGTGCCAGCCGCGGAGGGGACTATGGCTACACCTTC. It specifies CASRGGDYGYTF.

V gene TRBV7-2 combines with J gene TRBJ2-1; D perhaps matches TRBD2 (5 bases). V lost 4 bases, J lost 4 bases, and 11 bases lay in between. The CDR3 runs to 14 residues. The germline V gene has CDR1 SGHTA and CDR2 FQGNSA. CDR3 in DNA: TGTGCCAGCAGCTCCCCGCGGGCTTACAATGAGCAGTTCTTC. As protein: CASSSPRAYNEQFF. The variable domain in full, with the rest retrieved from reference TRBV7-2 and TRBJ2-1, is GAGVSQSPSNKVTEKGKDVELRCDPISGHTALYWYRQSLGQGLEFLIYFQGNSAPDKSGLPSDRFSAERTGGSVSTLTIQRTQQEDSAVYLCASSSPRAYNEQFFGPGTRLTVL.